Below are 4 T cell receptor beta chains sequenced from a single sample in a study of vaccination and CD4 T cells after COVID-19. Treatment here: approximately nine-day PBMC culture with coronavirus spike peptide pools or control peptides (ViraFEST assay). The assay that was used to sequence DNA from cultured CD4+ T cells was the Oncomine TCR Beta short-read assay. One entry per CDR3 protein results from TCRdb running MiXCR on the PCR reads. The sample yields 20,000 to 25,000 distinct CDR3 sequences, over 25% seen once. These TCRs' antigens remain unknown. The specimen was cultured CD4+ T cells from blood. Receptors were obtained from a human donor with COVID-19.

This chain's CDR3 is CASSFGRGTDSPLHF. The CDR3 DNA reads TGTGCCAGCAGCTTTGGGAGGGGCACTGATTCACCCCTCCACTTT. This chain connects TRBV7-9 to TRBJ1-6, with D possibly matching TRBD1 (5 bases). The CDR3 sequence is 15 residues long. Germline loops: CDR1 SEHNR, CDR2 FQNEAQ (reference sequence). Trimming stripped 3 bases from V and 8 bases from J, with 14 bases between.

This clonotype was observed a few times. The chain recombines TRBV20-1 with TRBJ1-2, with TRBD1 identical over 9 bases. Germline lookup yields CDR1 DFQATT and CDR2 SNEGSKA (reference sequence). Trimming removed 5 bases from V and 5 bases from J; junction bases left unmatched: 9. The CDR3 runs 14 residues. The CDR3 sequence: CSAQDGQGRYGYTF. In DNA form, the CDR3 reads TGCAGTGCTCAAGACGGACAGGGGCGTTATGGCTACACCTTC.

This clonotype was seen a handful of times. The chain uses TRBV24-1 and TRBJ2-7; TRBD2 is a possible D gene (6 bases). With 1 base removed from V and 8 bases from J, the gap between germline ends came to 14 bases. Germline V CDR1 and CDR2: KGHDR, SFDVKD. This CDR3 is built from 14 residues. The CDR3 nucleotides read TGTGCCACCAGTGATTTCGGAGGGACTCCCAAGCAGTACTTC. Amino acids: CATSDFGGTPKQYF.

This sequence joins TRBV27 and TRBJ1-1; 7 bases are shared with TRBD1. Trimming took 5 bases from V and 2 from J; bases not matched to a gene: 2. In germline, CDR1 is MNHEY, CDR2 SMNVEV (reference sequence). The CDR3 is 13 residues long. Here the CDR3 reads CASSRGRNTEAFF. CDR3 DNA: TGTGCCAGCAGTAGGGGGCGAAACACTGAAGCTTTCTTT.